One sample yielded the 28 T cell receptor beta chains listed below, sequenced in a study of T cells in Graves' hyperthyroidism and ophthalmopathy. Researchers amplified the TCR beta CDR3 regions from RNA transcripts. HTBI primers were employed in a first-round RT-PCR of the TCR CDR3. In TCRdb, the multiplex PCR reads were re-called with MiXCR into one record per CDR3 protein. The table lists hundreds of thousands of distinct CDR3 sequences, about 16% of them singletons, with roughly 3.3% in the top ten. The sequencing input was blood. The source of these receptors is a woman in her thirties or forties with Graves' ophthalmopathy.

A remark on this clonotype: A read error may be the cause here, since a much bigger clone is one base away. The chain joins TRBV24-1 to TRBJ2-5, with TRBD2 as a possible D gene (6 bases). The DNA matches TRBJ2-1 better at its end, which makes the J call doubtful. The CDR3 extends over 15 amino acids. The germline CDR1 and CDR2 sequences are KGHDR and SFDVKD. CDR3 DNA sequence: TGTGCCACCAGTGATTTGGAGGAGGGGTGGGAGACCCAGTTCTTC. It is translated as CATSDLEEGWETQFF.

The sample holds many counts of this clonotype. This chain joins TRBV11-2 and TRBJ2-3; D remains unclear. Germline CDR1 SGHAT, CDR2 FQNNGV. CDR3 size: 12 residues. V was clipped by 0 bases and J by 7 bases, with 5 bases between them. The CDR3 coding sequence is TGTGCCAGCAGCTTAGACGGTAATACGCAGTATTTT. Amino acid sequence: CASSLDGNTQYF.

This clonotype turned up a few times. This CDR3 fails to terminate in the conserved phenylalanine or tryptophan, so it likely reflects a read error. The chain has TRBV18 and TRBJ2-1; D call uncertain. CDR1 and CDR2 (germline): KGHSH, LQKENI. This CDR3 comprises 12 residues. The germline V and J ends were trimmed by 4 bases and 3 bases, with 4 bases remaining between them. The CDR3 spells CASSRNYNEQFL. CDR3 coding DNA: TGTGCCAGCTCACGTAACTACAATGAGCAGTTCCTC.

CDR3 coding DNA: TGTGCCAGCAGCTGGGCGGGGACAACTAGCACAGATACGCAGTATTTT. The encoded protein is CASSWAGTTSTDTQYF. The V call is TRBV7-9, the J call TRBJ2-3, with D possibly being TRBD1 or TRBD2 (6 bases each). The CDR3 sequence is 16 residues long. Trimming stripped 4 bases from V and 0 bases from J, with 14 bases between. The germline CDR1 and CDR2 sequences are SEHNR and FQNEAQ (reference sequence).

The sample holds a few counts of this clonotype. CDR3 residues: CASRLRTQPTGELFF. CDR3 DNA sequence: TGTGCCAGCCGACTTAGGACACAACCCACCGGGGAGCTGTTTTTT. This sequence joins TRBV19 and TRBJ2-2, with TRBD1 as a possible D gene (5 bases). V was pared by 9 bases and J by 4 bases, with 18 bases between. CDR1 is LNHDA, CDR2 SQIVND, per germline (reference sequence). This CDR3 comprises 15 residues. Full variable domain (missing parts from reference TRBV19 and TRBJ2-2): DGGITQSPKYLFRKEGQNVTLSCEQNLNHDAMYWYRQDPGQGLRLIYYSQIVNDFQKGDIAEGYSVSREKKESFPLTVTSAQKNPTAFYLCASRLRTQPTGELFFGEGSRLTVL.

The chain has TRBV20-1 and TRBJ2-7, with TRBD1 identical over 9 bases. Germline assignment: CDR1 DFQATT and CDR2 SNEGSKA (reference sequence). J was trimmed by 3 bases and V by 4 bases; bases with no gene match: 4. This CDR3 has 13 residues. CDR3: CSAMTGGIYEQYF. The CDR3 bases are TGCAGTGCTATGACAGGGGGGATCTACGAGCAGTACTTC.

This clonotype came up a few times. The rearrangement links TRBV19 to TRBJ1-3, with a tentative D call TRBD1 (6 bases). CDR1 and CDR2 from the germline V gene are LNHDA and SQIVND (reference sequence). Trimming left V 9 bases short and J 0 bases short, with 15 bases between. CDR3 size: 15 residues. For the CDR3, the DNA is TGTGCCAGCTCCGCGCAGGGGAGCTCTGGAAACACCATATATTTT. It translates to CASSAQGSSGNTIYF.

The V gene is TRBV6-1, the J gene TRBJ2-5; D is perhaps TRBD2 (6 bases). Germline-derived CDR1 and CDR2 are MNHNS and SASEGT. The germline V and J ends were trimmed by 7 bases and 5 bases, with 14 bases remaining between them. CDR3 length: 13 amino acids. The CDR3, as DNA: TGTGCCAGCACCCCCGTTGGAGGGGAGACCCAGTACTTC. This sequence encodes CASTPVGGETQYF.

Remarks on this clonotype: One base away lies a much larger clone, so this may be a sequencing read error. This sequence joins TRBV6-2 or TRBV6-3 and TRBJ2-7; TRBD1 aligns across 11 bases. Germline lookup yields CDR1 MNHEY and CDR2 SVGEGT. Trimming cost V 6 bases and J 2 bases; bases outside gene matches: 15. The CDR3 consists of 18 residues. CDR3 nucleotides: TGTGCCAGCAGCGAAACCATCGGGACAGGGGGGAGCCCCTACGAGCAGTACTTC. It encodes CASSETIGTGGSPYEQYF.

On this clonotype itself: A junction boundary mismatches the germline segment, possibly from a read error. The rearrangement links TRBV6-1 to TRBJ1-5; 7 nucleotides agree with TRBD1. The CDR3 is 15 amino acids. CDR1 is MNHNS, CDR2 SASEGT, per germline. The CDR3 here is CGSRPNTGGNQPQHF. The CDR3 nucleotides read TGTGGCAGCAGACCTAATACAGGGGGCAATCAGCCCCAGCATTTT.

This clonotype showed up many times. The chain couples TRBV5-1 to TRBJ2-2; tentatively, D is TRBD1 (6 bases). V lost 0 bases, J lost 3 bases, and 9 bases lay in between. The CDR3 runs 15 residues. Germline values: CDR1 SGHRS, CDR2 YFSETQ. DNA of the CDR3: TGCGCCAGCAGCTTGGGGACAGTAGACACCGGGGAGCTGTTTTTT. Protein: CASSLGTVDTGELFF.

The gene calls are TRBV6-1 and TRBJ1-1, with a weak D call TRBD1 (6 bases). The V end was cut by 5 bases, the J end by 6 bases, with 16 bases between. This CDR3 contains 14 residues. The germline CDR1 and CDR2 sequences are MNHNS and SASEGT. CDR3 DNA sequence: TGTGCCAGCAGTTCCCAGGCGGGGGCGGCTGAAGCTTTCTTT. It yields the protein CASSSQAGAAEAFF.

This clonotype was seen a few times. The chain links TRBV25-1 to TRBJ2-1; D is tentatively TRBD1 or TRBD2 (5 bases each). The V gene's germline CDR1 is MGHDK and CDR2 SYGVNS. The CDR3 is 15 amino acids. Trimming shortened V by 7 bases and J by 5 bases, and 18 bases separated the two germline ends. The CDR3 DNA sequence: TGTGCCAGCATCCCCGTCGGGACGAAGAACAATGAGCAGTTCTTC. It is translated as CASIPVGTKNNEQFF.

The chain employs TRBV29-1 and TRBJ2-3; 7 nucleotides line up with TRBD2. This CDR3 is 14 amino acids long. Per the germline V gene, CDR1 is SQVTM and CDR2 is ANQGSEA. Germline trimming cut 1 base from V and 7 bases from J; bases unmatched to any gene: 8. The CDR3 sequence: CSVEVPDSGNTQYF. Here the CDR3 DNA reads TGCAGCGTTGAAGTCCCCGACAGCGGGAATACGCAGTATTTT.

The CDR3 here is CASSRLGVAENTGELFF. The CDR3 DNA is TGTGCCAGCAGCCGCCTGGGGGTAGCGGAAAACACCGGGGAGCTGTTTTTT. The chain combines TRBV7-9 with TRBJ2-2, with a possible D match to TRBD2 (6 bases). This CDR3 is 17 amino acids long. The germline V gene has CDR1 SEHNR and CDR2 FQNEAQ (reference sequence). V was trimmed by 5 bases and J by 2 bases, leaving 18 bases between them.

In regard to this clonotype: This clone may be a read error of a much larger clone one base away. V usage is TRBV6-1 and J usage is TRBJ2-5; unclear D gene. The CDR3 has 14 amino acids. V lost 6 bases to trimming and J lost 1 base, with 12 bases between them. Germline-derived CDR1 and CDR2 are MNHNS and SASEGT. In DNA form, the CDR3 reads TGTGCCAGCAGCGTGGAGTGGCTCCAAGAGACCCAGTACTTC. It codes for CASSVEWLQETQYF.

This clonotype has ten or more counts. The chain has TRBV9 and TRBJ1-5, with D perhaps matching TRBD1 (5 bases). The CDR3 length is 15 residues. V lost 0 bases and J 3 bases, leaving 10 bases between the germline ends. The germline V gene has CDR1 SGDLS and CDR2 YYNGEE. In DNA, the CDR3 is TGTGCCAGCAGCGTAGGCGAAGGGGACAATCAGCCCCAGCATTTT. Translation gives CASSVGEGDNQPQHF.

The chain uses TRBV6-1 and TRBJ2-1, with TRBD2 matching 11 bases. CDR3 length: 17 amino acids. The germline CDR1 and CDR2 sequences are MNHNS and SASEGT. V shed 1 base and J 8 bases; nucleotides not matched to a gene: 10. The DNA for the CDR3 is TGTGCCAGCAGTGAAGTTCCTATAGCGGGGGGGCACGATGAGCAGTTCTTC. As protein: CASSEVPIAGGHDEQFF.

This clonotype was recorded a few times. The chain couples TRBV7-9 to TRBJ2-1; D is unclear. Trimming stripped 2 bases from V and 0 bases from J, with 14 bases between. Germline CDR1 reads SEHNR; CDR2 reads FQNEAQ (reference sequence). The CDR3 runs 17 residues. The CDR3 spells CASSLTQAFRSYNEQFF. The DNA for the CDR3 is TGTGCCAGCAGCTTAACCCAAGCGTTTCGCTCCTACAATGAGCAGTTCTTC. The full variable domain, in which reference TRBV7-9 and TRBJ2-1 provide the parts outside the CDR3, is DTGVSQNPRHKITKRGQNVTFRCDPISEHNRLYWYRQTLGQGPEFLTYFQNEAQLEKSRLLSDRFSAERPKGSFSTLEIQRTEQGDSAMYLCASSLTQAFRSYNEQFFGPGTRLTVL.

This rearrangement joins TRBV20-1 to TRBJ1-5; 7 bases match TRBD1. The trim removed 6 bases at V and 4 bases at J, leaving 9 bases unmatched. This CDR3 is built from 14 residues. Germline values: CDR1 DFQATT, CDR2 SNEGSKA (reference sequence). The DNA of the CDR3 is TGCAGTGCGATGTCGGGACAGCATAATCAGCCCCAGCATTTT. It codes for CSAMSGQHNQPQHF.

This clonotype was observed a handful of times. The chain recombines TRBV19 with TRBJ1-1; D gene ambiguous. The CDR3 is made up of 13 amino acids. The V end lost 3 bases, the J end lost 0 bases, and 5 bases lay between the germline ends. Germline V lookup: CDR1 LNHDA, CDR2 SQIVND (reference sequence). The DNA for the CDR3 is TGTGCCAGTAGTATTGCCGTGAACACTGAAGCTTTCTTT. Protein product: CASSIAVNTEAFF.

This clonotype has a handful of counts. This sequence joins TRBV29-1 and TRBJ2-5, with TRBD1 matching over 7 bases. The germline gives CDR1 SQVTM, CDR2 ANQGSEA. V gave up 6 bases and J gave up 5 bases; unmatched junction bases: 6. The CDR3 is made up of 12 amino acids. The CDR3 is CSVDRAGETQYF. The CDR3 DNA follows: TGCAGCGTAGACAGGGCGGGCGAGACCCAGTACTTC.

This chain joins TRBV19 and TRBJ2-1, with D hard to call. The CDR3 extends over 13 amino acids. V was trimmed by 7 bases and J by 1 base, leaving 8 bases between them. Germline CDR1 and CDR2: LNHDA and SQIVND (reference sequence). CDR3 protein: CASNDESYNEQFF. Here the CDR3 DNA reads TGTGCCAGTAATGATGAGTCCTACAATGAGCAGTTCTTC.

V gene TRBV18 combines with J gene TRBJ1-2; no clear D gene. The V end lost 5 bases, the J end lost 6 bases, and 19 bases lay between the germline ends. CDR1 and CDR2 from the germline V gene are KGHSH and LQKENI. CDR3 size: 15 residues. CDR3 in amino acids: CASSDPFGVLDGYTF. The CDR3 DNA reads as TGTGCCAGCTCAGACCCATTCGGGGTTTTGGATGGCTACACCTTC.

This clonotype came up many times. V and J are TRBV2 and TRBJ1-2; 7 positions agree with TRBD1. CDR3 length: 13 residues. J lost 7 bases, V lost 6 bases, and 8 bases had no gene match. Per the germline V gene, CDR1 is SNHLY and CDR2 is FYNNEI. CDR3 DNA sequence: TGTGCCAGCAGAGCCGGGACAGCCGCTGGCTACACCTTC. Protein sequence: CASRAGTAAGYTF.

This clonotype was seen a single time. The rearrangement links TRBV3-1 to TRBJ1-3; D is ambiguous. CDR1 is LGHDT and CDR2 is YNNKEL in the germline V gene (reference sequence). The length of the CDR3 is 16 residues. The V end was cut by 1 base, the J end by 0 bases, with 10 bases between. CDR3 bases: TGTGCCAGCAGCCAAGGACACCGAAACTCTGGAAACACCATATATTTT. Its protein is CASSQGHRNSGNTIYF.

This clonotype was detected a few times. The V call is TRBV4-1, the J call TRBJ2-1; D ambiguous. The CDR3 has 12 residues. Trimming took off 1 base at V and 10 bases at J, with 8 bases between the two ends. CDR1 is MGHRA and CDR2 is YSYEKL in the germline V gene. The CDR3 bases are TGCGCCAGCAGCCAAGGTTTTGCCGAGCAGTTCTTC. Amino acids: CASSQGFAEQFF.

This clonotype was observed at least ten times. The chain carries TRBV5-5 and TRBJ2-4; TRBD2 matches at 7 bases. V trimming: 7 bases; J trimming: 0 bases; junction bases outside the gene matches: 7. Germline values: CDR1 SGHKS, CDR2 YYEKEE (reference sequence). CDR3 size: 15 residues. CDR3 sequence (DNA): TGTGCCAGCTTCATTGTAGCGGGAGCCAAAAACATTCAGTACTTC. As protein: CASFIVAGAKNIQYF.